This TCR beta chain was recorded in a study of blood T cells in healthy people across ages (dated by TCRdb to the mid-2010s). Regarding the study in general: In model experiments, template switching captured roughly one uniquely barcoded TCR beta cDNA molecule for every two T cells. Using deep sequencing normalized with unique cDNA molecular identifiers, the study measured how TCR beta repertoire diversity changes with age. Donors were grouped into four age groups: young (average 16 years), middle-aged (roughly 40), aged (around 60) and long-lived (just over 80). To avoid experimental bias, donors of different ages were randomly spread across the sequencing lanes. For two donors (one aged 18 to 29 and one aged 80 or older), the study analyzed two additional independent replicas of 1 million unique cDNA reads from the same blood draw.

The CDR3, from cysteine to phenylalanine, totals 16 residues. The entry retains the CDR3 DNA only, 48 bases that are in frame from base 1. Relative to germline, V is 1 base shorter and J is 0 bases shorter, with 10 bases between their ends. The germline V gene specifies MGHRA as CDR1 and YSYEKL as CDR2. Details on this clonotype: Its antigen is not yet known. The record has no base qualities; no much larger clone is one base away.

The library was produced with 5' RACE. The instrument was an Illumina HiSeq 2500. A second roughly 6 to 12 cycle PCR used a sample-barcoded 5' primer and a J-beta primer mix. Each TCR beta cDNA molecule received a unique molecular identifier from a template-switch 5' adaptor carrying 12 random nucleotides. Each sample yielded at least 3 million CDR3-containing paired-end reads. First-strand cDNA synthesis was performed from all RNA using the Mint cDNA synthesis kit, with priming by a TRBC-specific oligonucleotide. Following uracil-DNA glycosylase treatment, all cDNA underwent a first 18-cycle PCR with the universal primers M1SS and BC2_uni_R. The published analysis was carried out like this. Each sample was normalized by randomly selecting 1 million high-quality reads, each carrying a distinct molecular identifier. Instead of being binned into consensus sequences, reads that shared molecular identifiers were thrown out. MiTCR, with a Q25 quality threshold and the strictest error-elimination algorithm, was used for CDR3 identification, clonotype clustering and error correction. A nonparametric unseen species model with Euler transformation was used to estimate lower-bound total TCR beta diversity. The public reads were reanalyzed by TCRdb: fastp trimming at Q25, MiXCR alignment, in-frame beta chains only. Entries are consolidated by CDR3 protein sequence, retaining the most common genes and DNA. TCRdb's processing, not the authors' own work, is the source of the V and J calls. Recorded for this sample are fewer than 2,000,000 distinct CDR3 sequences; approximately 32% of them occurred a single time. The ten largest account for approximately 11% of the sample.

The research as a whole found: The CMV infection status of donors was not known, potentially confounding age-related changes in expanded clonotypes. Since profiling was done on bulk unsorted PBMCs, naive and antigen-experienced compartments could not be conclusively compared. There was a strong correlation between observed TCR beta diversity and the percentage of naive T cells measured by flow cytometry. Estimates of total diversity based on one million sequenced T cells were considered lower bounds and underestimates. Observed TCR beta diversity per million T cells fell roughly linearly with age, and a significant reduction was already apparent by age approximately 40. Compared with the aged group, more naive CD4+ T cells, fewer expanded clones and increased TCR diversity were shown by the long-lived group, suggesting age selection.

The donors were roughly 40 Caucasian individuals from Russia, aged about 6 to 95 years, who were systemically healthy. Roughly 10 milliliters of peripheral blood were drawn from each donor into EDTA-treated Vacutainer tubes. Ficoll-Paque density-gradient centrifugation was used to isolate PBMCs, with at least 6.5 million per sample. Trizol reagent was used to extract total RNA from the PBMCs, yielding at least 6 micrograms per sample. The percentages of naive CD45RAhigh/CD27high T cells were determined by flow cytometry on a PBMC aliquot from every donor. The source is a woman aged 25-40 years in good health. The V and J genes are TRBV4-1 and TRBJ2-1; the D gene cannot be named for sure. The sample comprised blood. DNA sequence: TGCGCCAGCAGCCAAGGTCCGGAGAGCTCCTACAATGAGCAGTTCTTC. The encoded protein is CASSQGPESSYNEQFF.